Below, 8 T cell receptor beta chains from the same sample are listed, as sequenced in a study of blood T cell repertoires in COVID-19 (dated by TCRdb to 2020 to 2021). To prepare the library, the immunoSEQ multiplex PCR assay was applied. This immuneACCESS table, as held by TCRdb, lists in-frame sequences with V and J called but not all clones. Of the missing ones, under half trace to an unresolved V gene in checked studies; the others have no known cause. Counted in this sample were about 320,000 clones; over 80% of them appeared once. The ten largest clones take up over 4.5% of the sample. Sequenced material: PBMCs or T cells enriched from blood (not recorded which). The receptors were gathered from a man aged 30 to 39 who had recovered from COVID-19.

The gene calls are TRBV10-1 and TRBJ1-1, with D perhaps matching TRBD1 (5 bases). This CDR3 is built from 15 residues. V lost 5 bases and J 0 bases, leaving 13 bases between the germline ends. Germline values: CDR1 WNHNN, CDR2 SYGVQD (reference sequence). The CDR3 coding sequence is TGCGCCAGCAGTCTCGGGACTGATATGAACACTGAAGCTTTCTTT. Its protein is CASSLGTDMNTEAFF.

This chain links TRBV3-1 (or the pseudogene TRBV3-2) with TRBJ2-5; no firm D call. CDR3 length: 12 amino acids. CDR1 and CDR2 (germline): LGHDT, YNNKEL (reference sequence). Trimming took 4 bases from V and 4 from J, leaving 7 bases between them. The CDR3 protein is CASSPFGETQYF. The CDR3 nucleotides are TGTGCCAGCAGCCCCTTCGGAGAGACCCAGTACTTC.

The chain has TRBV3-1 (or the pseudogene TRBV3-2) and TRBJ1-6, with 8 bases matching TRBD1. Germline V gene sequence: CDR1 LGHDT, CDR2 YNNKEL (reference sequence). The CDR3 is 15 amino acids. The J segment lost 7 bases and the V segment lost 0 bases, leaving 2 bases of the junction unmatched. CDR3 DNA sequence: TGTGCCAGCAGCCAAGAGACAGGGGCAAATTCACCCCTCCACTTT. The encoded protein is CASSQETGANSPLHF.

The gene calls are TRBV10-3 and TRBJ1-6; D not resolved. The CDR3 loop spans 15 amino acids. Between the trimmed V and J ends, which lost 5 bases and 12 bases, there was a span of 20 bases. Looked up from germline, CDR1 is ENHRY and CDR2 is SYGVKD. The CDR3 region is CAISSRESTREPLHF. For the CDR3, the DNA is TGTGCCATCAGTTCCCGGGAGTCGACGCGGGAACCCCTCCACTTT.

There are many counts of this clone. V is TRBV7-9 and J is TRBJ2-7, with TRBD1 identical over 8 bases. Germline trimming cut 6 bases from V and 3 bases from J; bases unmatched to any gene: 7. The CDR3 contains 14 residues. The germline V gene encodes CDR1 SEHNR and CDR2 FQNEAQ (reference sequence). CDR3 sequence: CASSLTGVNYEQYF. DNA for the CDR3: TGTGCCAGCAGTCTGACAGGGGTCAACTACGAGCAGTACTTC.

CDR3 amino acids: CASSLGTPGYGYTF. CDR3 DNA sequence: TGTGCCAGCAGCTTGGGGACACCGGGCTATGGCTACACCTTC. This chain links TRBV5-8 with TRBJ1-2; TRBD1 might be the D (5 bases). The CDR3 sequence is 14 residues long. CDR1 is SGHTS, CDR2 YDEGEE, per germline. V was clipped by 0 bases and J by 4 bases, with 10 bases between them.

The V and J genes are TRBV28 and TRBJ2-4; TRBD2 aligns across 7 bases. Trimming took 2 bases from V and 7 from J; bases not matched to a gene: 5. CDR3 length: 14 amino acids. Per germline, CDR1 MDHEN and CDR2 SYDVKM. DNA for the CDR3: TGTGCCAGCAGTTTAATTAGGGGAGGGAACATTCAGTACTTC. This gives the protein CASSLIRGGNIQYF.

This clone occurred once. The chain uses TRBV6-1 and TRBJ1-3, with D possibly matching TRBD1 (5 bases). This CDR3 comprises 16 residues. V lost 1 base and J 5 bases, leaving 15 bases between the germline ends. From germline, CDR1 is MNHNS and CDR2 SASEGT. The CDR3 DNA is TGTGCCAGCAGTGAAGAGGCAGGGTCTTTGAGAAACACCATATATTTT. Its translation: CASSEEAGSLRNTIYF.